This T cell receptor (beta chain) was captured in a study of CD4 and CD8 cells across lung adenocarcinoma regions. TCRdb redid the calling of the PCR reads with MiXCR, one entry per CDR3 protein. The sample holds more than 6,000 distinct CDR3 sequences, roughly 50% seen once. The CDR3 spans 20 residues. Germline V gives CDR1 MNHEY, CDR2 SVGAGI. As for this clonotype: Mismatch with germline at one junction end may stem from a read error.

Donors had localized lung adenocarcinoma, a non-small cell lung cancer. What was sequenced was CD4+ T cells from the center of a lung tumor. The genes are TRBV6-5 and TRBJ2-3, with D perhaps matching TRBD1 or TRBD2 (6 bases each). This sequence originates from a female donor with lung adenocarcinoma. The CD4 and CD8 labels of this study may be unreliable. The CDR3 loop is CASSYGGPAAGVWGTDTQYF. CDR3 sequence (DNA): TGTGCCAGCAGTTACGGGGGGCCGGCGGCCGGGGTGTGGGGCACAGATACGCAGTACTTT.